This is a list of T cell receptor beta chains from one sample in a study of cytomegalovirus exposure and HLA in healthy donors. Clones were read by immunoSEQ multiplex PCR, and TCRdb kept only the in-frame ones, dropping some. The profile shows 150,000 to 200,000 clones, approximately 78% of them singletons. Sequenced input: PBMCs. The receptors originated from a male donor in good health and CMV-seronegative. CDR3s include the opening cysteine and the closing phenylalanine or tryptophan. A D gene is named only where the DNA matches it firmly. Some rows have no size entry. The others give once, few or many, or a class for an expanded clone.

TRBD2	NA	TRBV5-1	TRBJ2-3	CVSSLGGRQDTQYF	TGCGTCAGCAGCTTGGGCGGGAGACAAGATACGCAGTATTTT
NA	NA	TRBV15	TRBJ2-7	CATKTGNWLDEQYF	TGTGCCACCAAAACGGGGAATTGGTTGGACGAGCAGTACTTC
TRBD2	NA	TRBV28	TRBJ2-1	CASNLAGSEQFF	TGTGCCAGCAACTTAGCGGGGAGTGAGCAGTTCTTC
NA	once	TRBV10-3	TRBJ1-5	CAISEGQQNQPQHF	TGTGCCATCAGTGAGGGACAGCAGAATCAGCCCCAGCATTTT
NA	once	TRBV7-2	TRBJ2-2	CASSLNPLLNTGELFF	TGTGCCAGCAGCTTAAATCCGCTACTGAACACCGGGGAGCTGTTTTTT
TRBD1	few	TRBV7-2	TRBJ2-5	CASSRDREETQYF	TGTGCCAGCAGCCGGGACAGGGAGGAGACCCAGTACTTC
NA	NA	TRBV5-1	TRBJ2-7	CASSLAQGVRSSYEQYF	TGCGCCAGCAGCTTGGCCCAAGGGGTAAGAAGCTCCTACGAGCAGTACTTC
NA	NA	TRBV10-1	TRBJ1-1	CASRDDRNTEAFF	TGCGCCAGCAGGGATGACAGGAACACTGAAGCTTTCTTT
NA	NA	TRBV6-1	TRBJ2-7	CASSLGGASSYEQYF	TGTGCCAGCAGCCTAGGGGGTGCTAGCTCCTACGAGCAGTACTTC
NA	NA	TRBV4-3	TRBJ1-4	CASSQDPGAASNEKLFF	TGCGCCAGCAGCCAAGACCCCGGCGCGGCGTCTAATGAAAAACTGTTTTTT
NA	NA	TRBV5-1	TRBJ1-4	CASSSKRATNEKLFF	TGCGCCAGCAGCTCAAAGAGGGCAACTAATGAAAAACTGTTTTTT
NA	once	TRBV28	TRBJ1-5	CASRLGQTSQPQHF	TGTGCCAGCAGACTCGGACAGACAAGTCAGCCCCAGCATTTT
NA	NA	TRBV5-4	TRBJ1-4	CASSSRGGEKLFF	TGTGCCAGCAGCTCAAGGGGTGGAGAAAAACTGTTTTTT
NA	NA	TRBV7-3	TRBJ2-5	CASSPNGGRETQYF	TGTGCCAGCAGCCCGAATGGGGGCCGGGAGACCCAGTACTTC
NA	few	TRBV4-1	TRBJ1-3	CASSQGGRSKLNSGNTIYF	TGCGCCAGCAGCCAGGGGGGACGGAGTAAATTAAACTCTGGAAACACCATATATTTT
TRBD1	NA	TRBV7-8	TRBJ1-5	CASSLAGQGNQPQHF	TGTGCCAGCAGCTTAGCGGGACAGGGTAATCAGCCCCAGCATTTT
TRBD1	NA	TRBV28	TRBJ1-1	CASSFLRDRNTEAFF	TGTGCCAGCAGTTTCCTCCGGGACAGGAACACTGAAGCTTTCTTT
TRBD2	NA	TRBV5-1	TRBJ2-3	CASSELAGSTDTQYF	TGCGCCAGCAGCGAGCTAGCGGGAAGCACAGATACGCAGTATTTT
TRBD2	NA	TRBV9	TRBJ2-7	CASSAGLDGAYEQYF	TGTGCCAGCAGCGCGGGACTAGATGGGGCCTACGAGCAGTACTTC
NA	few	TRBV19	TRBJ1-1	CASSTQADTEAFF	TGTGCCAGTAGTACACAGGCGGACACTGAAGCTTTCTTT
TRBD2	NA	TRBV5-4	TRBJ2-1	CASSLRTSGSNEQFF	TGTGCCAGCAGCTTACGGACTAGCGGGAGCAATGAGCAGTTCTTC
NA	NA	TRBV19	TRBJ1-5	CASSNINQPQHF	TGTGCCAGTAGTAACATAAATCAGCCCCAGCATTTT
TRBD1	once	TRBV5-6	TRBJ2-1	CASRDRGGYNEQFF	TGTGCCAGCAGAGACAGGGGAGGTTACAATGAGCAGTTCTTC
TRBD2	NA	TRBV7-9	TRBJ2-3	CASSPGLAGGRADTQYF	TGTGCCAGCAGCCCTGGACTAGCGGGAGGTAGGGCAGATACGCAGTATTTT
NA	NA	TRBV5-4	TRBJ2-5	CASSGRDNTLETQYF	TGTGCCAGCAGCGGCCGGGACAATACCTTGGAGACCCAGTACTTC
TRBD1	NA	TRBV4-1	TRBJ1-2	CASSQDLGQGWGYTF	TGCGCCAGCAGCCAAGATCTAGGACAGGGATGGGGCTACACCTTC
NA	NA	TRBV19	TRBJ1-1	CASSIPGPTEAFF	TGTGCCAGTAGTATCCCCGGTCCCACTGAAGCTTTCTTT
TRBD1	NA	TRBV5-4	TRBJ1-2	CASSYRTGVNGYTF	TGTGCCAGCAGCTATCGGACAGGGGTTAACGGCTACACCTTC
TRBD1	NA	TRBV7-8	TRBJ2-2	CASSLGTGKAGELFF	TGTGCCAGCAGCTTAGGGACAGGGAAGGCCGGGGAGCTGTTTTTT
NA	NA	TRBV9	TRBJ2-1	CASSPRLVGHHEQFF	TGTGCCAGCAGCCCACGACTAGTTGGTCACCATGAGCAGTTCTTC
TRBD1	NA	TRBV9	TRBJ1-2	CASSDGQGYGYTF	TGTGCCAGCAGCGACGGACAGGGGTATGGCTACACCTTC
NA	NA	TRBV5-1	TRBJ2-1	CASSLGAGTYNEQFF	TGCGCCAGCAGCTTAGGCGCAGGAACCTACAATGAGCAGTTCTTC
NA	NA	TRBV21-1	TRBJ2-4	CASRSQGSKNIQYF	TGTGCCAGCAGAAGCCAGGGGAGCAAAAACATTCAGTACTTC
NA	few	TRBV12-1	TRBJ2-3	CASSFVPERGTDTQYF	TGTGCCAGCAGCTTTGTTCCTGAGCGGGGGACAGATACGCAGTATTTT
NA	NA	TRBV6-5	TRBJ2-5	CASRSPGLETQYF	TGTGCCAGCAGGTCCCCGGGGTTGGAGACCCAGTACTTC
TRBD1	few	TRBV16	TRBJ1-4	CASSQTPGTGLEKLFF	TGTGCCAGCAGCCAAACCCCCGGGACAGGGCTTGAAAAACTGTTTTTT
NA	NA	TRBV28	TRBJ2-3	CASGTSDRSTDTQYF	TGTGCCAGCGGTACCTCGGACAGAAGCACAGATACGCAGTATTTT